This T cell receptor (beta chain) originates from a study of blood T cell repertoires in COVID-19. Study as a whole: PBMCs, B-cell-depleted T cells, or T cells provided the cDNA or gDNA that made up the material.

Sequencing used immunoSEQ multiplex PCR; TCRdb keeps in-frame clones, though not all of them. The table includes about 50,000 clones, 86% detected once. The CDR3 spans 16 residues. In germline, CDR1 is SGHRS, CDR2 YFSETQ. The junction had 6 bases not matched to a gene; V was cut back by 4 bases and J by 5 bases. The sample consisted of peripheral blood. The V gene is TRBV5-1, the J gene TRBJ2-7; 16 bases are a match to TRBD2. The sequence derives from a woman in her sixties or seventies with acute or convalescent COVID-19. CDR3 protein: CASSPGTSGRADEQYF. As DNA, the CDR3 is TGCGCCAGCAGCCCGGGGACTAGCGGGAGGGCCGACGAGCAGTACTTC.